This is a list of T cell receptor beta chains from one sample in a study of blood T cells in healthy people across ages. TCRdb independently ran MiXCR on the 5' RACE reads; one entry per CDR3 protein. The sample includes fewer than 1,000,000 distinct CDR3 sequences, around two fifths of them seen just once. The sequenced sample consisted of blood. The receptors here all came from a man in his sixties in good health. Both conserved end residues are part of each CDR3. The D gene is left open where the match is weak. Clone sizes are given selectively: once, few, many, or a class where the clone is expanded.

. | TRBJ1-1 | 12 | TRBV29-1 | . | CSVSSQTTEAFF | TGCAGCGTTTCATCCCAGACCACTGAAGCTTTCTTT
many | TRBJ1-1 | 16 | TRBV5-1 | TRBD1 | CASSAMLGGQGTEAFF | TGCGCCAGCAGCGCGATGCTCGGGGGACAGGGCACTGAAGCTTTCTTT
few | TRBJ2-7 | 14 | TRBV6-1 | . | CASSFTRDSYEQYF | TGTGCCAGCAGTTTTACCAGGGACTCCTACGAGCAGTACTTC
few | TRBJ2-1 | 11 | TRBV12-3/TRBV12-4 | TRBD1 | CASSKGQEEFF | TGTGCCAGCAGTAAGGGACAGGAGGAGTTCTTC
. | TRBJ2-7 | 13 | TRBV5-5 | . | CASSLDFNYEQYF | TGTGCCAGCAGCTTGGACTTCAACTACGAGCAGTACTTC
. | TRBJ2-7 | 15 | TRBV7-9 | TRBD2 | CASSSLGGAPLEQYF | TGTGCCAGCAGCTCCTTGGGAGGGGCCCCTTTGGAGCAGTACTTC
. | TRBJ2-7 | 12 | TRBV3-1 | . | CASSHGLDEQYF | TGTGCCAGCAGCCATGGATTAGACGAGCAGTACTTC
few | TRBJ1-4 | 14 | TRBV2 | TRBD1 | CASSRQGTNEKLFF | TGTGCCAGCAGTCGACAGGGAACTAATGAAAAACTGTTTTTT
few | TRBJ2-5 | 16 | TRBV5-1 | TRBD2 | CASSFQAGGLQETQYF | TGCGCCAGCAGCTTTCAAGCGGGGGGCCTCCAAGAGACCCAGTACTTC
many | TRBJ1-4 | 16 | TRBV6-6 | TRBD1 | CASSKKPGQGDEKLFF | TGTGCCAGCAGCAAGAAACCGGGACAGGGCGATGAAAAACTGTTTTTT
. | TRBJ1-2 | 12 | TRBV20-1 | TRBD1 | CSAAGGGDGYTF | TGCAGTGCCGCAGGGGGTGGCGATGGCTACACCTTC
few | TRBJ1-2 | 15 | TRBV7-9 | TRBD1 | CASSPETGRNYGYTF | TGTGCCAGCAGCCCCGAGACAGGGAGAAACTATGGCTACACCTTC
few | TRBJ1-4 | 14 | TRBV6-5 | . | CASSYGGLGEKLFF | TGTGCCAGCAGTTACGGGGGATTAGGTGAAAAACTGTTTTTT
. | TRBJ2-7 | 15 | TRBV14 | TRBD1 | CASSQVSTGYPEQYF | TGTGCCAGCAGCCAAGTTTCGACAGGGTACCCCGAGCAGTACTTC
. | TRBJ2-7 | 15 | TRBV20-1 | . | CSATGNWGARDEQYF | TGCAGTGCTACCGGCAATTGGGGGGCAAGGGACGAGCAGTACTTC
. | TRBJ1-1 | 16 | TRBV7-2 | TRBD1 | CASSLVSLGGYTEAFF | TGTGCCAGCAGCTTAGTTTCATTAGGGGGCTATACTGAAGCTTTCTTT
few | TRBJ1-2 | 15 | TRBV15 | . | CATSRGVGRTYGYTF | TGTGCCACCAGCAGAGGAGTGGGGCGCACGTATGGCTACACCTTC
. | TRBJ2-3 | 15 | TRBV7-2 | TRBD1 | CASSLNRGNTDTQYF | TGTGCCAGCAGCTTAAACAGGGGGAACACAGATACGCAGTATTTT
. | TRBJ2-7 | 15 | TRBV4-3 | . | CASSQGQTPAYEQYF | TGCGCCAGCAGCCAAGGTCAGACGCCAGCCTACGAGCAGTACTTC
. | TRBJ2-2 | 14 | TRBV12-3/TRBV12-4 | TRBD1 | CASTTGGYTGELFF | TGTGCCAGCACCACAGGGGGCTACACCGGGGAGCTGTTTTTT
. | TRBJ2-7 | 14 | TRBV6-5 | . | CASSLVRQSGEQYF | TGTGCCAGCAGTTTGGTTCGGCAATCGGGGGAGCAGTACTTC
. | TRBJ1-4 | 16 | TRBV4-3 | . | CASSQDSRRGDEKLFF | TGCGCCAGCAGCCAAGATAGTCGTAGGGGGGATGAAAAACTGTTTTTT
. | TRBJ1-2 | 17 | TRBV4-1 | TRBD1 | CASSPQGAVAPNYGYTF | TGCGCCAGCAGCCCTCAGGGGGCGGTTGCTCCTAACTATGGCTACACCTTC
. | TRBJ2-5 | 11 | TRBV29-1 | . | CSLGVWETQYF | TGCAGCCTCGGGGTGTGGGAGACCCAGTACTTC
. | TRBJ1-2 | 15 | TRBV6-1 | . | CASSGRTGGGSGYTF | TGTGCCAGCAGTGGACGGACTGGGGGCGGGTCCGGCTACACCTTC
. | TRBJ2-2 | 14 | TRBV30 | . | CAWSVGGSGGELFF | TGTGCCTGGAGTGTTGGAGGGTCTGGCGGGGAGCTGTTTTTT
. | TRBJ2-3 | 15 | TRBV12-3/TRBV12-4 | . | CASSLRRGGIDTQYF | TGTGCCAGCAGTCTTCGGAGAGGGGGGATTGATACGCAGTATTTT
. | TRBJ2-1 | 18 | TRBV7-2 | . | CASNLAPFATGSYNEQFF | TGTGCCAGCAACTTAGCGCCTTTTGCGACAGGTTCCTACAATGAGCAGTTCTTC
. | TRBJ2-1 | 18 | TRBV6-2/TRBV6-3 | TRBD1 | CASSLRTGAARYNNEQFF | TGTGCCAGCAGCCTGAGGACAGGGGCCGCGAGATATAACAATGAGCAGTTCTTC
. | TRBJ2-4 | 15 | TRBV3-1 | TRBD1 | CASSQDPGQGYIQYF | TGTGCCAGCAGCCAAGACCCGGGACAGGGTTACATTCAGTACTTC
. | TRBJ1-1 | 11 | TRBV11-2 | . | CASSLTGPAFF | TGTGCCAGCAGCTTAACAGGGCCGGCTTTCTTT
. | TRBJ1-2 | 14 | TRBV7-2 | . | CASLASGASYGYTF | TGTGCCAGCTTAGCGTCGGGGGCGAGCTATGGCTACACCTTC
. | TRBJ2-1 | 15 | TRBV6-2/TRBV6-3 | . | CASTFPGLGYNEQFF | TGTGCCAGCACTTTCCCGGGGCTAGGATACAATGAGCAGTTCTTC
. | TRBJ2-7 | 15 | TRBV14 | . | CASSQFLGGGGEQYF | TGTGCCAGCAGCCAATTCCTCGGGGGCGGGGGCGAGCAGTACTTC
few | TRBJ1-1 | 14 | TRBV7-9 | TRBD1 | CASRPGQGLYEAFF | TGTGCCAGCAGGCCGGGACAGGGGCTCTATGAAGCTTTCTTT
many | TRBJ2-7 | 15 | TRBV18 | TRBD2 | CASSPGSSGSYEQYF | TGTGCCAGCTCACCAGGTTCTAGCGGGTCCTACGAGCAGTACTTC
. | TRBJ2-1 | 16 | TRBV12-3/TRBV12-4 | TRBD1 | CTSSRSGTGGYNEQFF | TGTACCAGCAGCAGATCCGGGACAGGGGGATACAATGAGCAGTTCTTC
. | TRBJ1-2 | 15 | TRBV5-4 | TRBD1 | CASRGGTGIQYGYTF | TGTGCCAGCAGGGGAGGGACAGGCATTCAGTATGGCTACACCTTC
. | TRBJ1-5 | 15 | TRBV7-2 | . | CASSWGDGTNQPQHF | TGTGCCAGCAGCTGGGGGGACGGAACCAATCAGCCCCAGCATTTT
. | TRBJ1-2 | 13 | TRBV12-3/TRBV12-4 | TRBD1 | CASSLNRDRGYTF | TGTGCCAGCAGTCTCAACAGGGACAGGGGCTACACCTTC
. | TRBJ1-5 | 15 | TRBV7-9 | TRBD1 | CASSFTGDLNQPQHF | TGTGCCAGCAGCTTCACAGGGGACCTAAATCAGCCCCAGCATTTT
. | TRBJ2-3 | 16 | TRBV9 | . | CASSVSPRRGTDTQYF | TGTGCCAGCAGCGTATCCCCTCGGCGGGGCACAGATACGCAGTATTTT
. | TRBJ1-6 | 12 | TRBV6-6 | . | CASSNNNSPLHF | TGTGCCAGCAGTAATAATAATTCACCCCTCCACTTT
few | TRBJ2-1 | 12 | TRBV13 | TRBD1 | CASSSYRDRLFF | TGTGCCAGCAGCTCTTACCGGGACAGACTGTTCTTC
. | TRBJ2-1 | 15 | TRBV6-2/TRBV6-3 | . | CASSYRGRGLSEQFF | TGTGCCAGCAGTTACCGGGGAAGAGGCTTGAGTGAGCAGTTCTTC
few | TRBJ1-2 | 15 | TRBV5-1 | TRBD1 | CASRLGTALNYGYTF | TGCGCCAGCAGACTTGGGACAGCACTTAACTATGGCTACACCTTC
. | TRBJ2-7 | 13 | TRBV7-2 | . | CASSFASAYEQYF | TGTGCCAGCAGCTTCGCTAGCGCCTACGAGCAGTACTTC
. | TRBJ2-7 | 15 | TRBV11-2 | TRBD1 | CASSSRTGAFDEQYF | TGTGCCAGCAGCTCCAGGACAGGGGCATTCGACGAGCAGTACTTC
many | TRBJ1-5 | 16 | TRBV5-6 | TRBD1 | CASSTNNRGLGQPQHF | TGTGCCAGCAGTACGAATAACAGGGGGCTGGGCCAGCCCCAGCATTTT
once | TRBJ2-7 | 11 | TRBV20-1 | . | CSASSSYGQYF | TGCAGTGCTAGCTCATCCTACGGGCAGTACTTC
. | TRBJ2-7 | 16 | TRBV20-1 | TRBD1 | CSAFSRQGRRYNEQYF | TGCAGTGCTTTCTCGCGACAGGGCCGGAGATACAATGAGCAGTACTTC
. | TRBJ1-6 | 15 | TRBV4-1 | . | CASSQASGRGSPLHF | TGCGCCAGCAGCCAGGCTTCAGGGCGCGGTTCACCCCTCCACTTT
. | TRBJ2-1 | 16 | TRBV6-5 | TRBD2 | CASRPTSGASYNEQFF | TGTGCCAGCAGACCCACTAGCGGGGCCTCCTACAATGAGCAGTTCTTC
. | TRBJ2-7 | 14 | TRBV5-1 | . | CASSSDSVSYEQYF | TGCGCCAGCAGCTCGGACAGTGTCTCCTACGAGCAGTACTTC
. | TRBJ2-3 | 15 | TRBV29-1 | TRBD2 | CSVPRLAGITDTQYF | TGCAGCGTACCTAGACTAGCGGGGATCACAGATACGCAGTATTTT
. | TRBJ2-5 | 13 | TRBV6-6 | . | CASSSSGAWEQYF | TGTGCCAGCAGTTCCTCGGGGGCCTGGGAGCAGTACTTC
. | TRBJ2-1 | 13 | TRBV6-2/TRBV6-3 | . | CATHADVGNEQFF | TGTGCCACCCATGCCGACGTGGGCAATGAGCAGTTCTTC
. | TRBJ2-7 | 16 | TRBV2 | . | CASSEELQGSSYEQYF | TGTGCCAGCAGTGAGGAATTACAGGGATCCTCCTACGAGCAGTACTTC
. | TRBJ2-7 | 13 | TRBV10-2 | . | CASASGAAYEQYF | TGCGCCAGCGCGAGCGGCGCGGCCTACGAGCAGTACTTC
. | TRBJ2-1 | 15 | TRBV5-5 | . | CASSWGLSSYNEQFF | TGTGCCAGCAGCTGGGGACTGAGCTCCTACAATGAGCAGTTCTTC